This entry features one TCR beta chain sequence. In the original processing: Reference gene primer amplification in the assay estimated nucleated cell counts. Produced via immunoSEQ multiplex PCR; TCRdb's table is partial and in-frame only. V and J calls and clone size are as listed in that table; D and trimming were resolved from the DNA. Among approximately 250,000 clones listed, about 89% were seen once. This sample stems from a study of blood T cell repertoires in COVID-19. For the study at large: COVID-19 samples collected from the United States, Italy and Spain covered acute and convalescent phases.

This CDR3 region has 15 residues. Germline V lookup: CDR1 SNHLY, CDR2 FYNNEI. With V trimmed by 7 bases and J by 3 bases, 10 bases remained unmatched. The source material was peripheral blood. This receptor was obtained from a woman in her sixties who had recovered from COVID-19. V is TRBV2 and J is TRBJ1-2; TRBD1 aligns across 8 bases. The CDR3 DNA is TGTGCCAGCACCTTACTGGGGACAGGCTACTATGGCTACACCTTC. Translating gives CASTLLGTGYYGYTF.